One sample yielded the 8 T cell receptor beta chains listed below, sequenced in a study of shared clonotypes between healthy human individuals. Using immunoSEQ multiplex PCR, the repertoire was profiled, and TCRdb retains in-frame clones only, with some absent. This repertoire shows some 1.5 million clones, more than 95% found once; its top ten account for roughly 1.2%. Material: naive CD4+ T cells sorted from blood. Subset described: CD45RA+ positively selected. The receptors stem from a man younger than 45 in good health.

Comments on this clone: One end of the junction fails to match germline, which may point to a read error. J is TRBJ1-1 and V is TRBV5-1, with TRBD1 as a possible D gene (6 bases). Germline-derived CDR1 and CDR2 are SGHRS and YFSETQ. The CDR3 is 15 amino acids. The CDR3 bases are TGCGCCAGCAGATTGGGACACTCGGTGAACACTGAAGCTTTCTTT. Residues: CASRLGHSVNTEAFF.

The rearrangement joins TRBV6-6 to TRBJ2-5, with TRBD2 matching over 11 bases. J lost 5 bases, V lost 7 bases, and 12 bases had no gene match. Germline lookup yields CDR1 MNHNY and CDR2 SVGAGI (reference sequence). The CDR3 is 16 residues long. Here the CDR3 reads CASKRLAGGPGETQYF. CDR3 sequence (DNA): TGTGCCAGCAAACGCTTAGCGGGAGGGCCGGGGGAGACCCAGTACTTC.

V gene TRBV28 combines with J gene TRBJ2-2; 8 bases agree with TRBD2. The V gene end was trimmed by 5 bases and the J gene end by 4 bases; junction bases not matched to a gene: 6. Germline V gene data show CDR1 as MDHEN and CDR2 as SYDVKM. This CDR3 is built from 15 residues. CDR3 DNA: TGTGCCAGCAGTCCCGGGGGGGTTGGCACCGGGGAGCTGTTTTTT. Translating gives CASSPGGVGTGELFF.

V and J are TRBV7-6 and TRBJ1-3, with a tentative D call TRBD1 (6 bases). The CDR3 runs to 15 residues. V lost 2 bases to trimming and J lost 2 bases, with 10 bases between them. Germline V gives CDR1 SGHVS, CDR2 FNYEAQ. The DNA of the CDR3 is TGTGCCAGCAGCTTACCGGGGGGCCCTGGAAACACCATATATTTT. Its protein is CASSLPGGPGNTIYF.

The chain joins TRBV2 to TRBJ2-1; no firm D call. The CDR3 covers 12 residues. The germline V and J ends were trimmed by 7 bases and 12 bases, with 16 bases remaining between them. Germline V CDR1 and CDR2: SNHLY, FYNNEI. In DNA, the CDR3 is TGTGCCAGCATTCGGAGCCCAGGCCTGCAGTTCTTC. Translated, it gives CASIRSPGLQFF.

The chain is built from TRBV29-1 and TRBJ1-4; possible D gene TRBD1, 5 bases. The CDR3 has 16 amino acids. CDR1 SQVTM and CDR2 ANQGSEA come from the germline V gene. Trimming left V 7 bases short and J 0 bases short, with 18 bases between. CDR3 nucleotides: TGCAGCGCCAGGGTCGGACACATGACAACTAATGAAAAACTGTTTTTT. Translated: CSARVGHMTTNEKLFF.

To note about this clone: The sample contains more than one DNA sequence encoding this CDR3. The chain joins TRBV5-1 to TRBJ2-7, with TRBD2 matching over 9 bases. V was pared by 4 bases and J by 4 bases, with 3 bases of the junction left unmatched. The V gene's germline CDR1 is SGHRS and CDR2 YFSETQ. This CDR3 contains 13 residues. CDR3 coding DNA: TGCGCCAGCAGCACGGGACTAGCTTACGAGCAGTACTTC. This sequence encodes CASSTGLAYEQYF.

J is TRBJ1-1 and V is TRBV10-3, with a tentative D call TRBD1 (5 bases). Germline V gene sequence: CDR1 ENHRY, CDR2 SYGVKD. V gave up 2 bases and J gave up 1 base, with 11 bases separating them. The CDR3 consists of 15 residues. CDR3: CAISERDLTNTEAFF. CDR3 nucleotides: TGTGCCATCAGTGAGAGGGACCTTACGAACACTGAAGCTTTCTTT.